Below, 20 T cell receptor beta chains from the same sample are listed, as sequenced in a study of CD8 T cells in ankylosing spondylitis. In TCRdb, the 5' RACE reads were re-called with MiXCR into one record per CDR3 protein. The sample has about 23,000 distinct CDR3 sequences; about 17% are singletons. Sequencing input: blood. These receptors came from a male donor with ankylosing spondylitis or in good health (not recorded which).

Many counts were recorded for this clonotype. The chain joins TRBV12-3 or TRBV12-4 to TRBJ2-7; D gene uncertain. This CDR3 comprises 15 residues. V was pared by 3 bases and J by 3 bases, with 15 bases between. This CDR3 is CASSFLRSGVYEQYF. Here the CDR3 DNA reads TGTGCCAGCAGTTTTCTGCGGTCCGGCGTCTACGAGCAGTACTTC.

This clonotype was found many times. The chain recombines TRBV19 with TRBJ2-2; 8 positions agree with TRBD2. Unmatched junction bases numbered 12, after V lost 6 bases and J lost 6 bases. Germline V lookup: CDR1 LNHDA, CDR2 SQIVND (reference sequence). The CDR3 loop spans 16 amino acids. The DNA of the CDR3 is TGTGCCAGTAGCGGCAGCGGGAGAGGTACAGCCGGGGAGCTGTTTTTT. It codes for CASSGSGRGTAGELFF.

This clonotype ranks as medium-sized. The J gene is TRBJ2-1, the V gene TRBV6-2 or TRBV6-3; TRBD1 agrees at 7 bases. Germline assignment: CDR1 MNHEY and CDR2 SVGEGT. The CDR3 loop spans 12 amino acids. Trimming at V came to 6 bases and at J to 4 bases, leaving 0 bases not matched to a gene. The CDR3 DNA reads TGTGCCAGCAGGGGACAGTACAATGAGCAGTTCTTC. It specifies CASRGQYNEQFF.

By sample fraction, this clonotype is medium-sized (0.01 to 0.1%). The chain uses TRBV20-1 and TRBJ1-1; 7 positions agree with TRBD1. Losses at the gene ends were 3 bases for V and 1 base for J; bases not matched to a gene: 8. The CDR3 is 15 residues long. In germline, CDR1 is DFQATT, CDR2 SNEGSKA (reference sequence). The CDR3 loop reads CSASPLTGWNTEAFF. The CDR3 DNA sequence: TGCAGTGCTAGCCCCCTGACAGGGTGGAACACTGAAGCTTTCTTT.

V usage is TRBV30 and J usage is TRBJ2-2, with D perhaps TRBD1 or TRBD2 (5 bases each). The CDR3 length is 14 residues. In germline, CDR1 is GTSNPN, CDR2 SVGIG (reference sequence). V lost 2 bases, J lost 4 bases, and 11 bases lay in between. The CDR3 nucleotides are TGTGCCTGGAGTTTCGGGGCTACCACCGGGGAGCTGTTTTTT. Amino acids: CAWSFGATTGELFF.

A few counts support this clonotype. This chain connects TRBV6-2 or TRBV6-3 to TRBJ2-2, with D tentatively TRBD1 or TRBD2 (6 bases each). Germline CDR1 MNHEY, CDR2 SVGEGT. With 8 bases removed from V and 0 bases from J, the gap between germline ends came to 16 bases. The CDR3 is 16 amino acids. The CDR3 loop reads CASAGRDTANTGELFF. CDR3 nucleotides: TGTGCCAGCGCTGGGCGGGACACAGCGAACACCGGGGAGCTGTTTTTT.

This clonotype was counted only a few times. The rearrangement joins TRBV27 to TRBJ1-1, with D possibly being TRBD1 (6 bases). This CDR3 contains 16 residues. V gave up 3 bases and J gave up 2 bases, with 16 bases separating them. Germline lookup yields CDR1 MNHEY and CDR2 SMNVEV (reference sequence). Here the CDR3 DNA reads TGTGCCAGCAGTTTCACCAGGGGCGGGATAAACACTGAAGCTTTCTTT. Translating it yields CASSFTRGGINTEAFF.

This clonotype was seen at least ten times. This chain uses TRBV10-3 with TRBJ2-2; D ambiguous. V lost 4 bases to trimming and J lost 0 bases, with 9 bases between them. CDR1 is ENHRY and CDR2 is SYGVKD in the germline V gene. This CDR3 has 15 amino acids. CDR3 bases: TGTGCCATCAGTGTAAAGCCGCCGAACACCGGGGAGCTGTTTTTT. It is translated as CAISVKPPNTGELFF.

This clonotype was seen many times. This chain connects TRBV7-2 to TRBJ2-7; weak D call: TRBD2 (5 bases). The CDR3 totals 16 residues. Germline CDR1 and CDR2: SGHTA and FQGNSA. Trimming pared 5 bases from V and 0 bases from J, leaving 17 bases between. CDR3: CASSPWETYFSYEQYF. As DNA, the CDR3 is TGTGCCAGCAGCCCATGGGAGACTTATTTCTCCTACGAGCAGTACTTC.

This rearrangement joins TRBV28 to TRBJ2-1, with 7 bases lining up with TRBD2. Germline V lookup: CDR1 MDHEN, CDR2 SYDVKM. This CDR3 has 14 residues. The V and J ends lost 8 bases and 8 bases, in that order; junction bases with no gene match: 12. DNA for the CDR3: TGTGCCAGCCACACTTGGAGCGGGGAGGATGAGCAGTTCTTC. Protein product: CASHTWSGEDEQFF.

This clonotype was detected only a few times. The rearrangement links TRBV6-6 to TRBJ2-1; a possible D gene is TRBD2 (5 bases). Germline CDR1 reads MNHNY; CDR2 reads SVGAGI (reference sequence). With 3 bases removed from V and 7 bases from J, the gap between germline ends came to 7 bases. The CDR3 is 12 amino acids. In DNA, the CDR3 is TGTGCCAGCAGTTATCGCGGGAATGAGCAGTTCTTC. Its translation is CASSYRGNEQFF.

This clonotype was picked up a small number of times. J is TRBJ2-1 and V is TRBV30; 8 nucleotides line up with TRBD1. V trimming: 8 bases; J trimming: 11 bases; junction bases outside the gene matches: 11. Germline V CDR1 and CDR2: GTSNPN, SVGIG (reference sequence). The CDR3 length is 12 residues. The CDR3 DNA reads TGTGCCAGCACGGTCAGGGGGCCCCAGCAGTTCTTC. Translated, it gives CASTVRGPQQFF.

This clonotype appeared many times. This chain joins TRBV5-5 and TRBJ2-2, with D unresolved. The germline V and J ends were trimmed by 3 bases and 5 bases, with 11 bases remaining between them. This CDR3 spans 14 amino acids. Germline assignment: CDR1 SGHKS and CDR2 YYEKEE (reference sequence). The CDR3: CASSWTGRTGELFF. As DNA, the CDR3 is TGTGCCAGCAGCTGGACCGGTAGGACCGGGGAGCTGTTTTTT. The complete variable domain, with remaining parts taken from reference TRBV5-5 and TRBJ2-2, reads DAGVTQSPTHLIKTRGQQVTLRCSPISGHKSVSWYQQVLGQGPQFIFQYYEKEERGRGNFPDRFSARQFPNYSSELNVNALLLGDSALYLCASSWTGRTGELFFGEGSRLTVL.

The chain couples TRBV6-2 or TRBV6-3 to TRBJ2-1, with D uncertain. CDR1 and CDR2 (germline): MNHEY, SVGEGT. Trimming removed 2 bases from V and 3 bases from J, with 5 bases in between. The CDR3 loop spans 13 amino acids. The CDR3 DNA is TGTGCCAGCAGTTACACCGTCTACAATGAGCAGTTCTTC. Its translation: CASSYTVYNEQFF.

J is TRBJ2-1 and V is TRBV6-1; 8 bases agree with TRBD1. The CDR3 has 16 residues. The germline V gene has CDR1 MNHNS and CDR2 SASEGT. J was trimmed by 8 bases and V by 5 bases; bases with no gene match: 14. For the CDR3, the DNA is TGTGCCAGCAGTCAAAGGGGGAGACAGGGGCTGGATGAGCAGTTCTTC. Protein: CASSQRGRQGLDEQFF.

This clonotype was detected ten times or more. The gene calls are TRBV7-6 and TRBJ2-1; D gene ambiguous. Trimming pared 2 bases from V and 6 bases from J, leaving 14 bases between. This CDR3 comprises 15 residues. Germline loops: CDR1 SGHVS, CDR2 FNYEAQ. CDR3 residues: CASSLNLGKVNEQFF. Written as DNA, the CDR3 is TGTGCCAGCAGCTTAAATTTGGGCAAAGTCAATGAGCAGTTCTTC.

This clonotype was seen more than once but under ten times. The CDR3 bases are TGCAGCGTTGACAACAGGGCTGCGGGCGACTATGGCTACACCTTC. Its protein product is CSVDNRAAGDYGYTF. The rearrangement joins TRBV29-1 to TRBJ1-2; possibly TRBD1 for D (6 bases). Per germline, CDR1 SQVTM and CDR2 ANQGSEA. The CDR3 sequence is 15 residues long. V was shortened by 3 bases and J by 3 bases, with 17 bases between the two germline ends. The variable domain in full, completed from reference TRBV29-1 and TRBJ1-2, reads SAVISQKPSRDICQRGTSLTIQCQVDSQVTMMFWYRQQPGQSLTLIATANQGSEATYESGFVIDKFPISRPNLTFSTLTVSNMSPEDSSIYLCSVDNRAAGDYGYTFGSGTRLTVV.

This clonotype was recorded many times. The CDR3: CATSLSGGGLETQYF. The CDR3 DNA follows: TGTGCCACCTCCCTTAGCGGGGGGGGGTTGGAGACCCAGTACTTC. The V and J genes are TRBV12-3 or TRBV12-4 and TRBJ2-5; 11 bases line up with TRBD2. This CDR3 comprises 15 residues. The J segment lost 5 bases and the V segment lost 10 bases, leaving 12 bases of the junction unmatched.

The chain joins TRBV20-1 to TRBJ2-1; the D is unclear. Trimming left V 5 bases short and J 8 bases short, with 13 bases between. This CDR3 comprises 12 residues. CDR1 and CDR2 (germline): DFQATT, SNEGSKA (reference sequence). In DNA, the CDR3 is TGCAGTGCTCCAACTACCTTGGATGAGCAGTTCTTC. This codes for CSAPTTLDEQFF.

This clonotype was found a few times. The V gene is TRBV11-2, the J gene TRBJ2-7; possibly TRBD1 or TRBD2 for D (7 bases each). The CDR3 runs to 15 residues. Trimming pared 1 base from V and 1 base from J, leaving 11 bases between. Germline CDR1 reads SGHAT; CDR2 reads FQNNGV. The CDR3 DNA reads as TGTGCCAGCAGCTTAGTTCAGGGGGGGTCCTACGAGCAGTACTTC. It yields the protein CASSLVQGGSYEQYF.